The clone carrying this TCR beta chain was detected a few times. Antigen unknown. Produced via immunoSEQ multiplex PCR; TCRdb's table is partial and in-frame only. The top ten hold roughly 6% of the sample, which has some 180,000 clones, 75% to 90% seen once. The sample originates from a study of T cell responses to AZD1222 COVID-19 vaccine. Study outcomes and limitations: Mostly white British, mostly female donors; authors suggested clonal diversity may be underestimated.

The CDR3 covers 13 residues. V was clipped by 1 base and J by 5 bases, with 8 bases between them. Germline loops: CDR1 MRHNA, CDR2 SNTAGT. This sample comprised peripheral blood, obtained on day 0 of AZD1222 vaccination. This chain joins TRBV6-4 and TRBJ1-1; possibly TRBD1 for D (5 bases). This receptor was taken from an adult in good health. DNA for the CDR3: TGTGCCAGCAGTGACTATAGGGGAACTGAAGCTTTCTTT. Residues: CASSDYRGTEAFF.